A single sample gave rise to the 18 T cell receptor beta chains below, sequenced in a study of T cell responses to AZD1222 COVID-19 vaccine. Clones were read by immunoSEQ multiplex PCR, and TCRdb kept only the in-frame ones, dropping some. The sample lists over 130,000 clones; 85% to 95% were seen once. Sequenced here: peripheral blood, sampled on day 0 of AZD1222 vaccination. Receptor source: an adult in good health.

The chain couples TRBV7-9 to TRBJ2-1; TRBD2 matches at 10 bases. V was clipped by 5 bases and J by 0 bases; unmatched bases: 13. The CDR3 runs 19 residues. Germline V CDR1 and CDR2: SEHNR, FQNEAQ (reference sequence). The CDR3 loop is CASSAGGTSESSSYNEQFF. CDR3 bases: TGTGCCAGCAGCGCAGGGGGGACTAGCGAGTCGAGCTCCTACAATGAGCAGTTCTTC.

V usage is TRBV6-5 and J usage is TRBJ2-2, with D possibly TRBD2 on 6 matching bases. V was clipped by 6 bases and J by 7 bases, with 18 bases between them. The CDR3 is made up of 15 amino acids. The V gene's germline CDR1 is MNHEY and CDR2 SVGAGI. The CDR3 nucleotides are TGTGCCAGCAGCCCCCAGGAGACGGGGGTCGGGGAGCTGTTTTTT. Residues: CASSPQETGVGELFF.

The rearrangement joins TRBV20-1 to TRBJ1-1, with a weak D call TRBD1 (6 bases). Per the germline V gene, CDR1 is DFQATT and CDR2 is SNEGSKA (reference sequence). The CDR3 loop spans 14 amino acids. Trimming cost V 3 bases and J 3 bases, with 14 bases left between them. This chain's CDR3 is CSASVQGKYTEAFF. CDR3 coding DNA: TGCAGTGCTAGTGTCCAGGGGAAGTACACTGAAGCTTTCTTT.

The chain carries TRBV6-1 and TRBJ1-6; D not resolved. Germline V gives CDR1 MNHNS, CDR2 SASEGT. The CDR3 is made up of 12 amino acids. The V and J ends lost 2 bases and 11 bases respectively, with 7 bases between them. This CDR3 is CASSESGTPLHF. In DNA form, the CDR3 reads TGTGCCAGCAGTGAAAGTGGGACACCCCTCCACTTT.

This clone was recorded once. The chain's CDR3 is CATSRDARGNSPLHF. As DNA, the CDR3 is TGTGCCACCAGCAGAGACGCCAGGGGGAATTCACCCCTCCACTTT. The J gene is TRBJ1-6, the V gene TRBV15; 7 nucleotides align to TRBD1. Germline CDR1 and CDR2: LNHNV and YYDKDF (reference sequence). This CDR3 has 15 residues. The junction had 3 bases not matched to a gene; V was cut back by 0 bases and J by 7 bases.

This chain links TRBV7-9 with TRBJ1-2; the D gene is possibly TRBD1 (6 bases). Per the germline V gene, CDR1 is SEHNR and CDR2 is FQNEAQ (reference sequence). Deletions cut 5 bases from V and 4 bases from J, with 14 bases between. The CDR3 runs to 14 residues. The DNA for the CDR3 is TGTGCCAGCAGCGCCTGGGACAACAGCTATGGCTACACCTTC. Protein sequence: CASSAWDNSYGYTF. The full variable domain, with the rest looked up from reference TRBV7-9 and TRBJ1-2, is DTGVSQNPRHKITKRGQNVTFRCDPISEHNRLYWYRQTLGQGPEFLTYFQNEAQLEKSRLLSDRFSAERPKGSFSTLEIQRTEQGDSAMYLCASSAWDNSYGYTFGSGTRLTVV.

This sequence joins TRBV6-5 and TRBJ1-2; 7 bases line up with TRBD1. Trimming took 4 bases from V and 3 from J; bases not matched to a gene: 8. CDR3 size: 15 residues. Germline-derived CDR1 and CDR2 are MNHEY and SVGAGI. The CDR3 DNA sequence: TGTGCCAGCAGTTTCAGGGGGTTGTCGGACTATGGCTACACCTTC. The encoded protein is CASSFRGLSDYGYTF.

The chain uses TRBV28 and TRBJ2-7; D is possibly TRBD1 or TRBD2 (5 bases each). V shed 6 bases and J shed 3 bases, with 21 bases lying between them. Looked up from germline, CDR1 is MDHEN and CDR2 is SYDVKM. This CDR3 contains 16 residues. CDR3 sequence (DNA): TGTGCCAGCAGATCCGGGGACCGGGGCTCGGGCTACGAGCAGTACTTC. This encodes CASRSGDRGSGYEQYF. The whole variable domain, filled in from reference TRBV28 and TRBJ2-7, reads DVKVTQSSRYLVKRTGEKVFLECVQDMDHENMFWYRQDPGLGLRLIYFSYDVKMKEKGDIPEGYSVSREKKERFSLILESASTNQTSMYLCASRSGDRGSGYEQYFGPGTRLTVT.

The V call is TRBV7-9, the J call TRBJ2-1; 10 bases match TRBD1. Germline V gene data show CDR1 as SEHNR and CDR2 as FQNEAQ (reference sequence). J was trimmed by 10 bases and V by 5 bases; bases with no gene match: 5. CDR3 length: 13 amino acids. The CDR3 reads CASSAGTGVEQFF. The CDR3 coding sequence is TGTGCCAGCAGCGCCGGGACAGGGGTCGAGCAGTTCTTC.

This clone was detected only once. The rearrangement uses TRBV27 and TRBJ2-7, with TRBD2 as a possible D gene (6 bases). The V end lost 1 base, the J end lost 1 base, and 20 bases lay between the germline ends. This CDR3 contains 18 residues. Germline V gene lookup returns CDR1 MNHEY and CDR2 SMNVEV (reference sequence). In nucleotides, the CDR3 is TGTGCCAGCAGTTTATTATCTTCGGTCGGTAGCGGATCCTACGAGCAGTACTTC. Its protein is CASSLLSSVGSGSYEQYF.

The table lists this clone with a count of one. The V call is TRBV6-6, the J call TRBJ1-2; 8 positions agree with TRBD1. The V segment lost 5 bases and the J segment 1 base; nucleotides outside the gene matches: 12. Germline values: CDR1 MNHNY, CDR2 SVGAGI (reference sequence). The CDR3 totals 17 residues. The chain's CDR3 is CASSRYPGQENNYGYTF. DNA for the CDR3: TGTGCCAGCAGTCGATATCCGGGACAGGAGAATAACTATGGCTACACCTTC.

V usage is TRBV7-2 and J usage is TRBJ1-5, with 7 bases that match TRBD1. This CDR3 is built from 14 residues. Germline loops: CDR1 SGHTA, CDR2 FQGNSA. V was pared by 5 bases and J by 5 bases, with 6 bases of the junction left unmatched. The DNA of the CDR3 is TGTGCCAGCAGCCAAACAAGGGGGCATCAGCCCCAGCATTTT. Translating it yields CASSQTRGHQPQHF.

This chain connects TRBV9 to TRBJ1-3; no firm D call. The CDR3 is made up of 12 amino acids. V shed 4 bases and J shed 4 bases, with 6 bases lying between them. CDR1 is SGDLS and CDR2 is YYNGEE in the germline V gene. The chain's CDR3 is CASSSGGNTIYF. CDR3 DNA sequence: TGTGCCAGCAGCTCGGGGGGAAACACCATATATTTT.

As to this clone: At one boundary the junction diverges from the germline segment, which might be a read error. V and J are TRBV7-2 and TRBJ1-2; TRBD1 aligns across 8 bases. Germline V gives CDR1 SGHTA, CDR2 FQGNSA. The CDR3 has 16 residues. CDR3: CASSLALRQGSYGYTF. DNA of the CDR3: TGTGCCAGCAGCTTAGCCCTAAGACAGGGGAGCTATGGCTACACTTTC. Variable domain in full (rest from reference TRBV7-2 and TRBJ1-2): GAGVSQSPSNKVTEKGKDVELRCDPISGHTALYWYRQSLGQGLEFLIYFQGNSAPDKSGLPSDRFSAERTGGSVSTLTIQRTQQEDSAVYLCASSLALRQGSYGYTFGSGTRLTVV.

The chain employs TRBV3-1 (or the pseudogene TRBV3-2) and TRBJ1-1; tentative D call: TRBD1 (6 bases). This CDR3 has 17 residues. Trimming pared 0 bases from V and 4 bases from J, leaving 18 bases between. The germline gives CDR1 LGHDT, CDR2 YNNKEL (reference sequence). In DNA, the CDR3 is TGTGCCAGCAGCCAAGAAGGAACAGGGACTTATAGCACTGAAGCTTTCTTT. This translates into CASSQEGTGTYSTEAFF.

The chain joins TRBV27 to TRBJ2-7; D uncertain. There are 15 residues in the CDR3. CDR1 and CDR2 (germline): MNHEY, SMNVEV (reference sequence). V dropped 6 bases and J dropped 3 bases, with 18 bases sitting between them. CDR3 loop: CASSRRRESNYEQYF. CDR3 sequence (DNA): TGTGCCAGCAGCCGTCGTAGGGAATCTAACTACGAGCAGTACTTC.

This chain connects TRBV5-6 to TRBJ2-1; D is possibly TRBD2 (5 bases). V dropped 4 bases and J dropped 0 bases, with 11 bases sitting between them. The CDR3 covers 15 residues. From germline, CDR1 is SGHDT and CDR2 YYEEEE. CDR3 bases: TGTGCCAGCAGCGGGAGTGATAGCTCCTACAATGAGCAGTTCTTC. This translates into CASSGSDSSYNEQFF.

This chain uses TRBV2 with TRBJ1-2; 8 bases line up with TRBD1. V trimming: 8 bases; J trimming: 7 bases; junction bases outside the gene matches: 6. The CDR3 has 12 amino acids. CDR1 and CDR2 (germline): SNHLY, FYNNEI. Here the CDR3 DNA reads TGTGCCAGCGCACAGGGGGAGCGTGGCTACACCTTC. Translated: CASAQGERGYTF.